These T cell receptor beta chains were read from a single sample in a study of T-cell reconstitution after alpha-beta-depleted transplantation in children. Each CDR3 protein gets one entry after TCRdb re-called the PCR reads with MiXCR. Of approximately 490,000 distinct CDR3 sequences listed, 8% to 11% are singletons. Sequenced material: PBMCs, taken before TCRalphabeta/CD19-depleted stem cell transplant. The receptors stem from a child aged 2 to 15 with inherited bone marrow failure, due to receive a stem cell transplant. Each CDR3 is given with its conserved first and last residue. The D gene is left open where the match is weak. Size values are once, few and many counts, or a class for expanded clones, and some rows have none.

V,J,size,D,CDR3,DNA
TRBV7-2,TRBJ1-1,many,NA,CASSLQGFEAFF,TGTGCCAGCAGCTTACAGGGGTTTGAAGCTTTCTTT
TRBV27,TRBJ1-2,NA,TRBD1,CASSYSGQGETYGYTF,TGTGCCAGCAGTTACAGCGGACAGGGGGAAACCTATGGCTACACCTTC
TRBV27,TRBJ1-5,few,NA,CATGGLRSNQPQHF,TGTGCCACGGGGGGCCTGAGGAGCAATCAGCCCCAGCATTTT
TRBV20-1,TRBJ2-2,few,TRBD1,CSARVNRGTGELFF,TGCAGTGCTAGAGTGAACAGGGGCACCGGGGAGCTGTTTTTT
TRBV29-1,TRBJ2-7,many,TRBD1,CSVRWTGGGSSYEQYF,TGCAGCGTTAGATGGACAGGGGGGGGATCGTCCTACGAGCAGTACTTC
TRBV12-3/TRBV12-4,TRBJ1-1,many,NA,CASRRAGNTEAFF,TGTGCCAGCAGGAGGGCTGGGAACACTGAAGCTTTCTTT
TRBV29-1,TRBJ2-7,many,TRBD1,CSVELTGTAYEQYF,TGCAGCGTTGAATTGACCGGGACAGCCTACGAGCAGTACTTC
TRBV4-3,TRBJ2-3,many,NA,CASSQDPIRSRSTDTQYF,TGCGCCAGCAGCCAAGACCCCATAAGAAGCAGGAGCACAGATACGCAGTATTTT
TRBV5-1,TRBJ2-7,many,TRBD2,CASSSGTSGRYEQYF,TGCGCCAGCAGCTCCGGGACTAGCGGGAGATACGAGCAGTACTTC
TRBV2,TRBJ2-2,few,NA,CASSDANTGELFF,TGTGCCAGCAGTGATGCGAACACCGGGGAGCTGTTTTTT
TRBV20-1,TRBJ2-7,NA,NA,CSGTSPRTYEQYF,TGCAGTGGTACCAGTCCCAGGACCTACGAGCAGTACTTC
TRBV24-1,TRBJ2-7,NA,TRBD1,CATSARDSTTYEQYF,TGTGCCACCAGTGCTCGGGACAGCACCACCTACGAGCAGTACTTC
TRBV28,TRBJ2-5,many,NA,CASGAGKETQYF,TGTGCCAGCGGTGCTGGGAAAGAGACCCAGTACTTC
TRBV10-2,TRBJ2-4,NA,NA,CASSEGFLAKNIQYF,TGCGCCAGCAGTGAGGGTTTTTTAGCCAAAAACATTCAGTACTTC
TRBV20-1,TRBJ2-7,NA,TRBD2,CSAPGLADYDQYF,TGCAGTGCTCCCGGACTAGCGGACTACGACCAGTACTTC
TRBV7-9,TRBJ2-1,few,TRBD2,CASSHSGRDSGNEQFF,TGTGCCAGCAGCCATAGCGGGAGAGACTCCGGCAATGAGCAGTTCTTC
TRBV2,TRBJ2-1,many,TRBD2,CASSDGTSAYNEQFF,TGTGCCAGCAGTGACGGGACTAGCGCCTACAATGAGCAGTTCTTC
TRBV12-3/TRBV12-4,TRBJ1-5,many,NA,CASNIRSGDQPQHF,TGTGCCAGCAATATCCGGTCAGGGGATCAGCCCCAGCATTTT
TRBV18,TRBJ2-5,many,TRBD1,CASSTQGQETQYF,TGTGCCAGCTCAACACAGGGGCAAGAGACCCAGTACTTC
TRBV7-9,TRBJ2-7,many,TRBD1,CASSLAWGQVNF,TGTGCCAGCAGCTTAGCTTGGGGACAGGTTAACTTC
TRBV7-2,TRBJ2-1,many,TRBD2,CASSSAGTSGYNEQFF,TGTGCCAGCAGCTCCGCCGGGACTAGCGGATACAATGAGCAGTTCTTC
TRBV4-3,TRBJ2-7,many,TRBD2,CASSQDTSGTLSYEQYF,TGCGCCAGCAGCCAAGACACCAGCGGGACCCTCTCCTACGAGCAGTACTTC
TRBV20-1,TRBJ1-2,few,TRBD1,CSASLEGAYGYTF,TGCAGTGCGAGCTTGGAGGGGGCCTATGGCTACACCTTC
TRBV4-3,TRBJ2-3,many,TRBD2,CASSPIAGAADTQYF,TGCGCCAGCAGCCCGATAGCGGGAGCTGCAGATACGCAGTATTTT
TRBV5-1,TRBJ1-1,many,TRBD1,CASSLGPTGANTEAFF,TGCGCCAGCAGCTTGGGCCCGACAGGGGCCAACACTGAAGCTTTCTTT
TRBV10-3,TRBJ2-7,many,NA,CAISPDDYEQYF,TGTGCCATCAGTCCTGACGACTACGAGCAGTACTTC
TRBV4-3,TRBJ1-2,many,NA,CASSQDMTVGSYGYTF,TGCGCCAGCAGCCAAGATATGACAGTAGGAAGCTATGGCTACACCTTC
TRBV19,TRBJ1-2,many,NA,CASSISPNYGYTF,TGTGCCAGTAGTATTTCACCTAACTATGGCTACACCTTC
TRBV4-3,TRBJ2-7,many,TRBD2,CASGAASGYYEQYF,TGCGCCAGCGGGGCGGCTAGCGGATACTACGAGCAGTACTTC